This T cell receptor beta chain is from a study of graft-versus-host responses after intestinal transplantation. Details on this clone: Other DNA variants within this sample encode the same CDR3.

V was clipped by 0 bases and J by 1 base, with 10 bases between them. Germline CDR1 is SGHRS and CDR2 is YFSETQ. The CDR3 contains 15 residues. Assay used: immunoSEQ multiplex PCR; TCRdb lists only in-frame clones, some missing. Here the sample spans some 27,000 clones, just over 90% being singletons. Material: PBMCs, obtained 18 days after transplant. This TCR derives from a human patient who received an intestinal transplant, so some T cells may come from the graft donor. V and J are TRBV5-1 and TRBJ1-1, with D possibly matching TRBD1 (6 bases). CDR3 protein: CASSLEPGQNTEAFF. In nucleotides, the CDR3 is TGCGCCAGCAGCTTGGAGCCGGGACAGAACACTGAAGCTTTCTTT.